Sequencing of this T cell receptor beta chain was carried out in a study of blood T cells in healthy people across ages. The study, taken as a whole, reports: Aged donors had fewer naive CD4+ cells and lower diversity than long-lived donors.

This clonotype appeared a few times. What it binds is unknown. V was clipped by 8 bases and J by 4 bases; unmatched bases: 15. This CDR3 spans 16 amino acids. Germline V CDR1 and CDR2: SNHLY, FYNNEI. For the second PCR, which ran for 7 to 11 cycles, a sample-barcoded 5' primer and a J-beta primer mix were used. TCRdb ran MiXCR on the 5' RACE reads and lists one entry per CDR3 protein. This table holds some 1,800,000 distinct CDR3 sequences, 30% to 40% found once. The V gene is TRBV2, the J gene TRBJ2-5, with 8 nucleotides matching TRBD2. The receptor's source is a human donor in good health. Sequenced input: blood. The CDR3 here is CASWEEAGDTGETQYF. The CDR3 coding sequence is TGTGCCAGCTGGGAGGAAGCGGGGGACACCGGAGAGACCCAGTACTTC.